This T cell receptor beta chain comes out of a study of CD8 T cells in ankylosing spondylitis. Study observations and caveats: Within matched ankylosing spondylitis synovial fluid, disease-linked clones were reportedly significantly enriched. It appeared that ankylosing spondylitis blood was characterized by a TCR beta motif of fewer than ten highly homologous variants.

Germline CDR1 and CDR2: SGHAT and FQDESV (reference sequence). V shed 2 bases and J shed 2 bases, with 16 bases lying between them. The CDR3 has 17 residues. Researchers built TCR beta libraries using quantitative 5'-RACE with molecular barcodes. TCRdb itself ran the 5' RACE reads through MiXCR, one entry per CDR3 protein. The repertoire holds about 540,000 distinct CDR3 sequences, about 13% seen once, with around 7% in the top ten. Notes on this clonotype: Its antigen is not known.

The sample was blood, either unsorted or a sorted T cell fraction (not recorded which). The chain employs TRBV11-1 and TRBJ2-1, with D possibly called TRBD1 or TRBD2 (5 bases each). This sequence originates from a male donor with ankylosing spondylitis. The CDR3 DNA follows: TGTGCCAGCAGCTTACGCAAACTGGGGGTCCCCTACAATGAGCAGTTCTTC. Translating it yields CASSLRKLGVPYNEQFF. Looking up the rest from reference TRBV11-1 and TRBJ2-1 gives the full variable domain: EAEVAQSPRYKITEKSQAVAFWCDPISGHATLYWYRQILGQGPELLVQFQDESVVDDSQLPKDRFSAERLKGVDSTLKIQPAELGDSAMYLCASSLRKLGVPYNEQFFGPGTRLTVL.